Below are 14 T cell receptor beta chains sequenced from a single sample in a study of breast tumors, draining lymph nodes, adjacent tissues. Breast cancer patients provided tissue from their axillary draining lymph nodes. TCRdb reprocessed the multiplex PCR reads via MiXCR and lists one record per CDR3 protein. Found here are around 190,000 distinct CDR3 sequences, 33% of them singletons; the top ten hold 4% to 5.5%. The specimen sequenced was axillary lymph node tissue. These receptor sequences come from a female donor with breast cancer. Some clones in this sample may be carry-over from other donors' samples.

This clonotype was seen many times. This chain uses TRBV11-2 with TRBJ1-2; no reliable D call. The CDR3 is 12 residues long. Trimming took 5 bases from V and 4 from J, leaving 8 bases between them. Germline V gene lookup returns CDR1 SGHAT and CDR2 FQNNGV. The CDR3 is CASSPNGYGYTF. CDR3 bases: TGTGCCAGCAGCCCTAATGGCTATGGCTACACCTTC. Full variable domain (remainder filled in from reference TRBV11-2 and TRBJ1-2): EAGVAQSPRYKIIEKRQSVAFWCNPISGHATLYWYQQILGQGPKLLIQFQNNGVVDDSQLPKDRFSAERLKGVDSTLKIQPAKLEDSAVYLCASSPNGYGYTFGSGTRLTVV.

This clonotype was picked up many times. The chain joins TRBV19 to TRBJ1-5, with D possibly TRBD1 on 6 matching bases. Germline-derived CDR1 and CDR2 are LNHDA and SQIVND (reference sequence). The CDR3 totals 17 residues. The germline V and J ends were trimmed by 2 bases and 1 base, with 15 bases remaining between them. The CDR3 sequence is CASSIRAGVGSNQPQHF. Here the CDR3 DNA reads TGTGCCAGTAGTATACGGGCAGGGGTAGGGAGCAATCAGCCCCAGCATTTT.

This clonotype showed up just once. The genes are TRBV4-2 and TRBJ1-4, with 7 bases matching TRBD1. The junction had 7 bases not matched to a gene; V was cut back by 1 base and J by 8 bases. This CDR3 contains 15 residues. CDR1 and CDR2 (germline): LGHNA, YNFKEQ. CDR3 protein: CASSQARDSFEKLFF. CDR3 DNA sequence: TGTGCCAGCAGCCAAGCCCGGGACAGTTTCGAAAAACTGTTTTTT.

In this sample, this clonotype turned up a few times. With a much larger clone just one base away, this may be a read error. J is TRBJ2-5 and V is TRBV7-9; D is possibly TRBD1 (5 bases). The CDR3 loop spans 15 amino acids. Germline V gene sequence: CDR1 SEHNR, CDR2 FQNEAQ (reference sequence). CDR3 residues: CASSLQGIAEETQHF. CDR3 coding DNA: TGTGCCAGCAGCTTACAGGGAATCGCCGAAGAGACCCAGCACTTC. Full variable domain (outside the CDR3, taken from reference TRBV7-9 and TRBJ2-5): DTGVSQNPRHKITKRGQNVTFRCDPISEHNRLYWYRQTLGQGPEFLTYFQNEAQLEKSRLLSDRFSAERPKGSFSTLEIQRTEQGDSAMYLCASSLQGIAEETQHFGPGTRLLVL.

Of note for this clonotype: Given a much more abundant clone one base away, this may be a read error. The chain recombines TRBV5-5 with TRBJ1-2; D is possibly TRBD1 (6 bases). The CDR3 has 13 residues. CDR1 and CDR2 from the germline V gene are SGHKS and YYEKEE (reference sequence). The CDR3 reads CASSIQGNYGHTF. DNA of the CDR3: TGTGCCAGCAGCATACAGGGTAACTATGGCCACACCTTC.

This clonotype was observed a handful of times. The V call is TRBV6-5, the J call TRBJ2-7, with D tentatively TRBD1 (5 bases). The CDR3 runs to 15 residues. Trimming stripped 2 bases from V and 2 bases from J, with 13 bases between. Germline CDR1 is MNHEY and CDR2 is SVGAGI. DNA of the CDR3: TGTGCCAGCAGTTACGCGGACACCCCTACCTACGAGCAGTACTTC. Its protein product is CASSYADTPTYEQYF.

The sample holds a few counts of this clonotype. The rearrangement links TRBV28 to TRBJ2-3; D is unclear. Per germline, CDR1 MDHEN and CDR2 SYDVKM. The CDR3 spans 12 residues. Trimming took 4 bases from V and 7 from J, leaving 9 bases between them. The CDR3 protein is CASSSQVYTQYF. The CDR3 DNA reads TGTGCCAGCAGTTCACAAGTCTATACGCAGTATTTT.

This chain joins TRBV28 and TRBJ2-7; D not certain. CDR1 MDHEN and CDR2 SYDVKM come from the germline V gene. V gave up 2 bases and J gave up 4 bases, with 9 bases separating them. The CDR3 has 13 residues. This CDR3 is CASSLGHKYEQYF. For the CDR3, the DNA is TGTGCCAGCAGTTTAGGGCATAAATACGAGCAGTACTTC. Full variable domain (rest looked up from reference TRBV28 and TRBJ2-7): DVKVTQSSRYLVKRTGEKVFLECVQDMDHENMFWYRQDPGLGLRLIYFSYDVKMKEKGDIPEGYSVSREKKERFSLILESASTNQTSMYLCASSLGHKYEQYFGPGTRLTVT.

There are a few counts of this clonotype. The chain is built from TRBV11-3 and TRBJ2-3, with 8 bases aligning to TRBD2. This CDR3 has 17 amino acids. Germline V gene sequence: CDR1 SGHNT, CDR2 YENEEA. After removal of 2 bases from V and 8 bases from J, the junction contained 15 bases not matched to a gene. CDR3 loop: CASSLRFGPAGVVTQYF. For the CDR3, the DNA is TGTGCCAGCAGCTTACGGTTTGGACCAGCGGGGGTGGTTACGCAGTATTTT.

Note on this clonotype: A much more abundant neighbour one base away suggests this may be a read error. The chain recombines TRBV19 with TRBJ2-3; D uncertain. Deletions cut 3 bases from V and 6 bases from J, with 7 bases between. The CDR3 has 12 amino acids. The germline CDR1 and CDR2 sequences are LNHDA and SQIVND (reference sequence). The CDR3 loop is CASSIESDTQYF. The CDR3 DNA is TGTGCCAGTAGTATTGAATCCGATACGCAGTATTTT. The variable domain in full, completed from reference TRBV19 and TRBJ2-3, reads DGGITQSPKYLFRKEGQNVTLSCEQNLNHDAMYWYRQDPGQGLRLIYYSQIVNDFQKGDIAEGYSVSREKKESFPLTVTSAQKNPTAFYLCASSIESDTQYFGPGTRLTVL.

The rearrangement joins TRBV28 to TRBJ2-1, with a weak D call TRBD2 (6 bases). The CDR3 covers 15 residues. CDR1 is MDHEN and CDR2 is SYDVKM in the germline V gene. V lost 8 bases to trimming and J lost 5 bases, with 19 bases between them. The CDR3 bases are TGTGCCAGCTCGCAGGTGTGGACTACTGACAATGAGCAGTTCTTC. It encodes CASSQVWTTDNEQFF.

This clonotype has a count of ten or more. The chain carries TRBV4-2 and TRBJ2-7; possible D gene TRBD2, 5 bases. This CDR3 has 15 amino acids. Between the trimmed V and J ends, which lost 0 bases and 2 bases, there was a span of 11 bases. Germline assignment: CDR1 LGHNA and CDR2 YNFKEQ. CDR3 sequence reads: CASSQETLAAYEQYF. CDR3 coding DNA: TGTGCCAGCAGCCAAGAGACCCTAGCAGCCTACGAGCAGTACTTC.

This clonotype was found many times. The genes are TRBV12-3 or TRBV12-4 and TRBJ2-7; 9 bases line up with TRBD1. The CDR3 has 16 amino acids. J lost 0 bases, V lost 7 bases, and 10 bases had no gene match. The CDR3 bases are TGTGCCAGCACCCAGGGGGGACAGGGACCCTCCTACGAGCAGTACTTC. As protein: CASTQGGQGPSYEQYF.

This clonotype was seen at least ten times. This chain links TRBV20-1 with TRBJ2-2; D is uncertain. The V and J ends lost 1 base and 1 base respectively, with 7 bases between them. The CDR3 spans 14 residues. Germline CDR1 and CDR2: DFQATT and SNEGSKA (reference sequence). The CDR3 DNA sequence: TGCAGTGCTAGAGGCTACGGGAACACCGGGGAGCTGTTTTTT. Protein product: CSARGYGNTGELFF.